Listed below are T cell receptor beta chains from one sample, sequenced in a study of blood T cells in healthy people across ages. TCRdb reprocessed the 5' RACE reads with MiXCR, giving one entry per CDR3 protein. The sample includes some 1.7 million distinct CDR3 sequences, about 28% seen only once; the top ten take 7% to 9%. Sequencing was done on a sample of blood. Every receptor here comes from a woman in her 30s in good health. CDR3s include the opening cysteine and the closing phenylalanine or tryptophan. The order of the fields is D gene, V gene, J gene, clone size, CDR3 protein, CDR3 DNA. The D gene is left open where the match is weak. Expanded clones are given a class, and other clones once, few, many or no size at all.

D gene: -
V gene: TRBV24-1
J gene: TRBJ2-3
clone size: -
CDR3 protein: CATSDRARGSGTDTQYF
CDR3 DNA: TGTGCCACCAGTGACCGCGCCCGCGGATCCGGCACAGATACGCAGTATTTT

D gene: -
V gene: TRBV18
J gene: TRBJ2-1
clone size: -
CDR3 protein: CASSPRGFTYNERFF
CDR3 DNA: TGTGCCAGCTCACCACGGGGTTTCACCTACAATGAGCGGTTCTTC

D gene: -
V gene: TRBV12-3/TRBV12-4
J gene: TRBJ2-4
clone size: many
CDR3 protein: CASSFLSDFAKNIQYF
CDR3 DNA: TGTGCCAGCAGTTTCTTATCAGATTTTGCCAAAAACATTCAGTACTTC

D gene: -
V gene: TRBV9
J gene: TRBJ1-1
clone size: many
CDR3 protein: CASSVAGTEAFF
CDR3 DNA: TGTGCCAGCAGCGTAGCGGGAACTGAAGCTTTCTTT

D gene: -
V gene: TRBV4-2
J gene: TRBJ2-5
clone size: few
CDR3 protein: CASSQERGTETQYF
CDR3 DNA: TGTGCCAGCAGCCAAGAGAGGGGTACAGAGACCCAGTACTTC

D gene: -
V gene: TRBV12-3/TRBV12-4
J gene: TRBJ2-5
clone size: -
CDR3 protein: CASSWKTRPQTQYF
CDR3 DNA: TGTGCCAGCAGTTGGAAGACTAGGCCTCAGACCCAGTACTTC

D gene: -
V gene: TRBV29-1
J gene: TRBJ2-6
clone size: -
CDR3 protein: CSVEQPNSGANVLTF
CDR3 DNA: TGCAGCGTTGAACAGCCTAACTCTGGGGCCAACGTCCTGACTTTC

D gene: -
V gene: TRBV11-2
J gene: TRBJ1-1
clone size: few
CDR3 protein: CASTDRLNTEAFF
CDR3 DNA: TGTGCCAGCACCGACCGGCTGAACACTGAAGCTTTCTTT

D gene: TRBD2
V gene: TRBV5-1
J gene: TRBJ2-5
clone size: many
CDR3 protein: CASSLGPPGGKETQYF
CDR3 DNA: TGCGCCAGCAGCTTGGGCCCCCCGGGAGGTAAAGAGACCCAGTACTTC

D gene: -
V gene: TRBV20-1
J gene: TRBJ2-3
clone size: -
CDR3 protein: CSLEVSSPSSTDTQYF
CDR3 DNA: TGCAGTCTCGAAGTCAGTAGCCCGTCTAGCACAGATACGCAGTATTTT

D gene: -
V gene: TRBV3-1
J gene: TRBJ2-7
clone size: many
CDR3 protein: CASSHDPGPPYEQYF
CDR3 DNA: TGTGCCAGCAGCCACGATCCGGGACCACCCTACGAGCAGTACTTC

D gene: TRBD2
V gene: TRBV11-1
J gene: TRBJ2-5
clone size: few
CDR3 protein: CASSHERGEETQYF
CDR3 DNA: TGTGCCAGCAGCCATGAGCGGGGCGAAGAGACCCAGTACTTC

D gene: -
V gene: TRBV29-1
J gene: TRBJ2-5
clone size: many
CDR3 protein: CSVEPTKTVIQETQYF
CDR3 DNA: TGCAGCGTTGAGCCCACCAAGACAGTGATCCAAGAGACCCAGTACTTC

D gene: TRBD1
V gene: TRBV27
J gene: TRBJ1-2
clone size: -
CDR3 protein: CASSSGQGEGYTF
CDR3 DNA: TGTGCCAGCAGTTCGGGACAGGGAGAAGGCTACACCTTC

D gene: -
V gene: TRBV29-1
J gene: TRBJ1-5
clone size: -
CDR3 protein: CSVSGAEDSNQPQHF
CDR3 DNA: TGCAGCGTTTCGGGGGCAGAGGATAGCAATCAGCCCCAGCATTTT

D gene: -
V gene: TRBV29-1
J gene: TRBJ2-5
clone size: many
CDR3 protein: CSVGPAVQETQYF
CDR3 DNA: TGCAGCGTTGGGCCGGCCGTCCAAGAGACCCAGTACTTC

D gene: TRBD1
V gene: TRBV7-2
J gene: TRBJ1-5
clone size: few
CDR3 protein: CASSFNRDRENIQPQHF
CDR3 DNA: TGTGCCAGCAGCTTTAACCGGGACAGGGAGAATATTCAGCCCCAGCATTTT

D gene: -
V gene: TRBV2
J gene: TRBJ1-2
clone size: few
CDR3 protein: CASSAGRIDNYGYTF
CDR3 DNA: TGTGCCAGCAGCGCGGGGCGGATAGATAACTATGGCTACACCTTC

D gene: -
V gene: TRBV5-1
J gene: TRBJ2-1
clone size: -
CDR3 protein: CASSYRPDETQFF
CDR3 DNA: TGCGCCAGCAGCTACCGACCCGACGAGACCCAGTTCTTC

D gene: -
V gene: TRBV28
J gene: TRBJ2-5
clone size: -
CDR3 protein: CASSSPTARASQYF
CDR3 DNA: TGTGCCAGCAGTTCGCCGACTGCTCGGGCGTCCCAGTACTTC

D gene: -
V gene: TRBV5-1
J gene: TRBJ2-7
clone size: -
CDR3 protein: CASSPEKPYEQYF
CDR3 DNA: TGCGCCAGCAGTCCGGAAAAGCCTTACGAGCAGTACTTC

D gene: TRBD2
V gene: TRBV18
J gene: TRBJ2-5
clone size: few
CDR3 protein: CASSPMGGSNQGETQYF
CDR3 DNA: TGTGCCAGCTCACCGATGGGCGGGAGCAATCAAGGAGAGACCCAGTACTTC

D gene: -
V gene: TRBV12-5
J gene: TRBJ1-2
clone size: -
CDR3 protein: CTSGLVETAGYGYTF
CDR3 DNA: TGTACTAGTGGTTTGGTAGAGACTGCTGGCTATGGCTACACCTTC

D gene: -
V gene: TRBV9
J gene: TRBJ1-5
clone size: few
CDR3 protein: CASSYGSDQPQHF
CDR3 DNA: TGTGCCAGCAGCTACGGGAGTGACCAGCCCCAGCATTTT

D gene: -
V gene: TRBV7-9
J gene: TRBJ2-5
clone size: few
CDR3 protein: CASSSTLVTQYF
CDR3 DNA: TGTGCCAGCAGCTCGACCCTAGTGACCCAGTACTTC

D gene: -
V gene: TRBV18
J gene: TRBJ2-7
clone size: -
CDR3 protein: CASSPRDASYEQYF
CDR3 DNA: TGTGCCAGCTCACCGCGGGACGCTTCCTACGAGCAGTACTTC

D gene: -
V gene: TRBV18
J gene: TRBJ1-1
clone size: -
CDR3 protein: CASSPPGASGNTEAFF
CDR3 DNA: TGTGCCAGCTCACCGCCAGGGGCCTCGGGGAACACTGAAGCTTTCTTT

D gene: -
V gene: TRBV11-2
J gene: TRBJ2-5
clone size: -
CDR3 protein: CASSLKNSVETQYF
CDR3 DNA: TGTGCCAGCAGCTTAAAAAACAGTGTAGAGACCCAGTACTTC